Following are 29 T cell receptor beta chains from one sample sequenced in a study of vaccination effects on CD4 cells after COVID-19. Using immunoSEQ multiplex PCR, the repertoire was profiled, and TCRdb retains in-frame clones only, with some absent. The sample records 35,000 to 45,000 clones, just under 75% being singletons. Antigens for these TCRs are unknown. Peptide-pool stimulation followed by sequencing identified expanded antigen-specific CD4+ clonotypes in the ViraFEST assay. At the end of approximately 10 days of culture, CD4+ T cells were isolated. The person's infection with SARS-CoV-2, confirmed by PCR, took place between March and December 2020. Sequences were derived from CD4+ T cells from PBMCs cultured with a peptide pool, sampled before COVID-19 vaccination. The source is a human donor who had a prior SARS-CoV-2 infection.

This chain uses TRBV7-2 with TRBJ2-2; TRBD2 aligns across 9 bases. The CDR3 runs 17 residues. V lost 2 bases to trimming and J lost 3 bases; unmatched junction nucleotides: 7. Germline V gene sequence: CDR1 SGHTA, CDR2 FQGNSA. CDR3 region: CASSLRGTSSYTGELFF. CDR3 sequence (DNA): TGTGCCAGCAGCTTAAGAGGGACTAGCAGCTACACCGGGGAGCTGTTTTTT.

The CDR3, as DNA: TGTGCCAGCAGTGAAGGGGGCACTAGCGGGAGGCCTCTGTACTTC. Translating it yields CASSEGGTSGRPLYF. The chain joins TRBV2 to TRBJ2-7; 12 nucleotides align to TRBD2. V gave up 1 base and J gave up 12 bases; unmatched junction bases: 10. This CDR3 has 15 amino acids. Germline assignment: CDR1 SNHLY and CDR2 FYNNEI.

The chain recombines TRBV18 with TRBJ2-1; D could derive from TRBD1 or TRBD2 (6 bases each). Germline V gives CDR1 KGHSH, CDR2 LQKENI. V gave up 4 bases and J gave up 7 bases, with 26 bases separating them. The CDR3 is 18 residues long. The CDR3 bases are TGTGCCAGCTCACACACGCTGGGGGGCCATGGGCTTGTAAATGAGCAGTTCTTC. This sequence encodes CASSHTLGGHGLVNEQFF.

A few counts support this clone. The chain's CDR3 is CASSLYASGSTDTQYF. The CDR3 nucleotides are TGTGCCAGCAGCTTATACGCTAGCGGAAGCACAGATACGCAGTATTTT. The chain carries TRBV7-9 and TRBJ2-3, with 7 bases fitting TRBD2. Germline lookup yields CDR1 SEHNR and CDR2 FQNEAQ (reference sequence). This CDR3 contains 16 residues. Trimming at V came to 2 bases and at J to 0 bases, leaving 5 bases not matched to a gene.

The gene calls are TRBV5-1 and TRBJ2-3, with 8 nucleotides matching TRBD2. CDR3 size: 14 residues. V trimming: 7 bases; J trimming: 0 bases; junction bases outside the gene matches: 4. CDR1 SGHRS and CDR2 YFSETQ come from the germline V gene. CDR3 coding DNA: TGCGCCAGCTCCCGGACTAGCAGCACAGATACGCAGTATTTT. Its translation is CASSRTSSTDTQYF.

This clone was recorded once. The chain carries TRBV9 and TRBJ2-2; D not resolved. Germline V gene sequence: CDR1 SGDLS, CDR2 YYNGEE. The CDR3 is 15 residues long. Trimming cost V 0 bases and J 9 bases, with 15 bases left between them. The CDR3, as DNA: TGTGCCAGCAGCGTAGCCCTGGACGGCCCCCGGGAGCTGTTTTTT. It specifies CASSVALDGPRELFF.

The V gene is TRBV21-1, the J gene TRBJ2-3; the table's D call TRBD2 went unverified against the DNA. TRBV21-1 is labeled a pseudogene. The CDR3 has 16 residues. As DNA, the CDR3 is TGTGCCAGCAGCAAATGCGGGAGTGGGGTCACAGATACGCAGTATTTT. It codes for CASSKCGSGVTDTQYF.

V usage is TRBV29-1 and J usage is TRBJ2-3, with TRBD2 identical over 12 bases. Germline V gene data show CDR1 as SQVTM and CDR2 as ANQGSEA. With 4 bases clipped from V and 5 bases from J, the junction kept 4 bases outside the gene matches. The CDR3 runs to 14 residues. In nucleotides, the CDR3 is TGCAGCGTTGGACTAGCGGGAGCGATAGATACGCAGTATTTT. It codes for CSVGLAGAIDTQYF.

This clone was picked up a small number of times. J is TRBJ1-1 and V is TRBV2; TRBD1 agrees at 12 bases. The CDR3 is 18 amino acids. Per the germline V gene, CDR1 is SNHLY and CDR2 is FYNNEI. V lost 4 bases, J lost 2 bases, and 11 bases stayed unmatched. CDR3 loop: CASSGDRGRLGKNTEAFF. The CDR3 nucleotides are TGTGCCAGCAGTGGGGACAGGGGGCGACTGGGTAAAAACACTGAAGCTTTCTTT. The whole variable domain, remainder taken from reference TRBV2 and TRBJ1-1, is EPEVTQTPSHQVTQMGQEVILRCVPISNHLYFYWYRQILGQKVEFLVSFYNNEISEKSEIFDDQFSVERPDGSNFTLKIRSTKLEDSAMYFCASSGDRGRLGKNTEAFFGQGTRLTVV.

The CDR3 sequence: CASSSVSLYREFF. CDR3 sequence (DNA): TGCGCCAGCAGCTCTGTTAGTCTCTACCGGGAGTTCTTC. The chain is built from TRBV5-1 and TRBJ2-1; D remains unclear. V was pared by 3 bases and J by 14 bases, with 18 bases between. The CDR3 sequence is 13 residues long. The germline V gene encodes CDR1 SGHRS and CDR2 YFSETQ. The full variable domain, with the rest looked up from reference TRBV5-1 and TRBJ2-1, is KAGVTQTPRYLIKTRGQQVTLSCSPISGHRSVSWYQQTPGQGLQFLFEYFSETQRNKGNFPGRFSGRQFSNSRSEMNVSTLELGDSALYLCASSSVSLYREFFGPGTRLTVL.

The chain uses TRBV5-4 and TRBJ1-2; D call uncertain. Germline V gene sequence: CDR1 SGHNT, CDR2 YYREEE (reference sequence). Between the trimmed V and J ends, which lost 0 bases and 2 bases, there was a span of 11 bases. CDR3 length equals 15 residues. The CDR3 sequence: CASSLDIGQNYGYTF. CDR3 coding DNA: TGTGCCAGCAGCTTGGATATCGGGCAGAACTATGGCTACACCTTC.

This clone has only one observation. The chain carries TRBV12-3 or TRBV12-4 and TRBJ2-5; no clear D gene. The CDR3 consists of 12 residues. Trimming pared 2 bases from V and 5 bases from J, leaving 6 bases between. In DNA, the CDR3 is TGTGCCAGCAGTTTATACGGGGAGACCCAGTACTTC. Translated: CASSLYGETQYF.

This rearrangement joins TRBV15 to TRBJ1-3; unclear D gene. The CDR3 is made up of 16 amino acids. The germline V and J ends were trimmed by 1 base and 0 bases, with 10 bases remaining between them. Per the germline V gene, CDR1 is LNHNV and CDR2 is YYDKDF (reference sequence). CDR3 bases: TGTGCCACCAGCAGAGGCTCATCGAGCTCTGGAAACACCATATATTTT. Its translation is CATSRGSSSSGNTIYF.

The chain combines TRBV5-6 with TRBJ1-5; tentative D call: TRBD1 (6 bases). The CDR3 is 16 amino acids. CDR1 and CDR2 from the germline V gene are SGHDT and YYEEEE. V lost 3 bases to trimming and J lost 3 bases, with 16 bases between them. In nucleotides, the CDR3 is TGTGCCAGCAGCTCACTGGGGGCAGGAAACAATCAGCCCCAGCATTTT. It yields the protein CASSSLGAGNNQPQHF.

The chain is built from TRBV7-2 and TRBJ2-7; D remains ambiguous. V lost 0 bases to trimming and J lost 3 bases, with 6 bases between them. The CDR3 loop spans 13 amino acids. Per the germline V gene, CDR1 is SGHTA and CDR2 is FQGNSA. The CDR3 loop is CASSLAPGYEQYF. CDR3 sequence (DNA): TGTGCCAGCAGCTTAGCTCCTGGCTACGAGCAGTACTTC.

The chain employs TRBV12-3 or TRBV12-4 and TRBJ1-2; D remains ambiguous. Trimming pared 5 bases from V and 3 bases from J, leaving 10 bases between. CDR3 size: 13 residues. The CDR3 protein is CASSLGRDYGYTF. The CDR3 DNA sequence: TGTGCCAGCAGTCTCGGACGGGACTATGGCTACACCTTC.

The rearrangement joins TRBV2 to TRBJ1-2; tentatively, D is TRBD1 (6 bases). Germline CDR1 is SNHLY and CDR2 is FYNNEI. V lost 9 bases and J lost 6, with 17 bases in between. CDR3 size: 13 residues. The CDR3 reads CARETPRDNGYTF. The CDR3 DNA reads TGTGCCAGAGAAACACCTCGGGACAATGGCTACACCTTC.

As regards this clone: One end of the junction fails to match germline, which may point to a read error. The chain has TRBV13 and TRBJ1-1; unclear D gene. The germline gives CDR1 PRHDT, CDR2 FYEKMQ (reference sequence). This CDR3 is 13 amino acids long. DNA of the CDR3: TGTGCCAGCAGCCTTTCCCCGGGCCTCCTGATCGTCTTT. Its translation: CASSLSPGLLIVF.

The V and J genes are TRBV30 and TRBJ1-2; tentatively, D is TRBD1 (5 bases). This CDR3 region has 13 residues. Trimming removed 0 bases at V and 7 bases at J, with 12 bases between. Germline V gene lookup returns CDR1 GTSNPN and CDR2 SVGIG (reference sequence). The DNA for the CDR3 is TGTGCCTGGAGTGTGGGGGGAGAGCTTGGCTACACCTTC. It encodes CAWSVGGELGYTF.

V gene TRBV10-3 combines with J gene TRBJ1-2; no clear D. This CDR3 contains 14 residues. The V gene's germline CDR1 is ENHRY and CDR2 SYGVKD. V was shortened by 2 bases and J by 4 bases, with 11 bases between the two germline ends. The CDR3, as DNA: TGTGCCATCAGTGAGACACCGCTCATCTATGGCTACACCTTC. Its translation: CAISETPLIYGYTF.

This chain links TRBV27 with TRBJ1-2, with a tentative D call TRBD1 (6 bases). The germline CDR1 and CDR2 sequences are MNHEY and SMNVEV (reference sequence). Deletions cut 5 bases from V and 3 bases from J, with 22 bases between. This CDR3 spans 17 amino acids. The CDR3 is CASSPGAFGGADYGYTF. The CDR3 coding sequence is TGTGCCAGCAGTCCAGGGGCCTTTGGGGGGGCGGACTATGGCTACACCTTC.

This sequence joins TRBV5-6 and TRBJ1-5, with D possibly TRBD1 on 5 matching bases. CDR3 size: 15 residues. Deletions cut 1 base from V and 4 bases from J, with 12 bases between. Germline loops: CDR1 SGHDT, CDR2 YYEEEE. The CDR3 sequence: CASSLWGSWNQPQHF. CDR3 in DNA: TGTGCCAGCAGCTTGTGGGGCTCTTGGAATCAGCCCCAGCATTTT.

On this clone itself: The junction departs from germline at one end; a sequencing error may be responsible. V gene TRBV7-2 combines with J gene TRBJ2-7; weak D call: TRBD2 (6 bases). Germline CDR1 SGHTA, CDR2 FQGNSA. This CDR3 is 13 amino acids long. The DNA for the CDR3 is TGTGCCAGCAGCATAGCGGAAGGATACGAGCAGTACTTC. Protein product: CASSIAEGYEQYF.

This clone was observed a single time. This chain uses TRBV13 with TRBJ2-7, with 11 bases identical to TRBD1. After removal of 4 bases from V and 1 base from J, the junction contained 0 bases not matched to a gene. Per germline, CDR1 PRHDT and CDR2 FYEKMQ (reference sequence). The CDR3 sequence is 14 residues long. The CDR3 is CASSWDRGSYEQYF. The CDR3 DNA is TGTGCCAGCAGCTGGGACAGGGGGTCCTACGAGCAGTACTTC.

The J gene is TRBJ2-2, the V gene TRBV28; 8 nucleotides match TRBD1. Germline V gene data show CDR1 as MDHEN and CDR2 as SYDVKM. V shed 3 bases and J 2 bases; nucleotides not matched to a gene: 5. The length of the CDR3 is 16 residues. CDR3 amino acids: CASSFHGQGNTGELFF. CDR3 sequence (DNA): TGTGCCAGCAGTTTTCATGGACAGGGAAACACCGGGGAGCTGTTTTTT.

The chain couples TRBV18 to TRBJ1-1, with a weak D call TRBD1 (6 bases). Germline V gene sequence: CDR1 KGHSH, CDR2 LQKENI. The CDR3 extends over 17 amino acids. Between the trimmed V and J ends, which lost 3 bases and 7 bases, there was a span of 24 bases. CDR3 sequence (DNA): TGTGCCAGCTCACCTCGCTCTCCAGCGACAGGTATTAGTGAAGCTTTCTTT. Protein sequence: CASSPRSPATGISEAFF.

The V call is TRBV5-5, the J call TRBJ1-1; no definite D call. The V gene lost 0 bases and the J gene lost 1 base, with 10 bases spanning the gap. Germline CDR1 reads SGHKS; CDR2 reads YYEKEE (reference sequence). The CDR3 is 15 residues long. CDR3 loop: CASSLDRIPNTEAFF. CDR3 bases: TGTGCCAGCAGCTTGGACAGAATTCCGAACACTGAAGCTTTCTTT.

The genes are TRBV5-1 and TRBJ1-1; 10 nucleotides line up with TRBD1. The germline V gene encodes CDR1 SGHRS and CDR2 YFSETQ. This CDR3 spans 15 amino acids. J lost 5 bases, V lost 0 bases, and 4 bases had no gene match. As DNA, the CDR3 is TGCGCCAGCAGCTTGGCGGGACAGGGGAGGACTGAAGCTTTCTTT. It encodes CASSLAGQGRTEAFF.

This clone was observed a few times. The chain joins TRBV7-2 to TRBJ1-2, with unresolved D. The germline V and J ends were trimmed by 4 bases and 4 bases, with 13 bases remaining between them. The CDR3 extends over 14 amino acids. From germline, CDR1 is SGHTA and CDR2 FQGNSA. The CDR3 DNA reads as TGTGCCAGCAGCTGGTACGCAGCTAGCTATGGCTACACCTTC. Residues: CASSWYAASYGYTF.